One T cell receptor beta chain is described in this entry. The data were obtained in a study of blood T cells in healthy people across ages. Germline V CDR1 and CDR2: SGDLS, YYNGEE. The CDR3 contains 17 residues. Trimming removed 4 bases from V and 4 bases from J; junction bases left unmatched: 17. Next came a second PCR, run for roughly 6 to 11 cycles, which used a sample-barcoded 5' primer along with a J-beta primer mix. TCRdb redid the calling of the 5' RACE reads with MiXCR, one entry per CDR3 protein. There are around 750,000 distinct CDR3 sequences in the sample; roughly 53% occur only once, and around 41% lies in the top ten.

The clonotype originates from an elderly man in good health. Sequences were obtained from blood. The chain couples TRBV9 to TRBJ2-7, with 7 bases aligning to TRBD2. CDR3 nucleotide sequence: TGTGCCAGCAGCCACTCCCGCGCTAGCGGAGAAGGGTACGAGCAGTACTTC. Translating it yields CASSHSRASGEGYEQYF.